This TCR beta chain derives from a study of OX40 agonist ivuxolimab in advanced cancers. V lost 5 bases and J 1 base, leaving 12 bases between the germline ends. The CDR3 is made up of 16 amino acids. Germline V gene data show CDR1 as SGHAT and CDR2 as FQNNGV. This table comes from immunoSEQ multiplex PCR, and its TCRdb copy is limited to in-frame clones, with some not included. This table has approximately 99,000 clones, about 96% appearing once. The J gene is TRBJ1-6, the V gene TRBV11-2; D ambiguous. The sequence was obtained from an adult with an advanced solid tumor such as melanoma, head and neck, liver or kidney cancer. The material sequenced was CD4+ or CD8+ T cells sorted from blood, taken in a trial of the OX40 agonist ivuxolimab. The CDR3 protein is CASSPGLWSYNSPLHF. Written as DNA, the CDR3 is TGTGCCAGCAGCCCGGGTCTCTGGTCCTATAATTCACCCCTCCACTTT.